These 7 T cell receptor beta chains came from one sample sequenced in a study of shared clonotypes between healthy human individuals. Profiled with immunoSEQ multiplex PCR; TCRdb holds only in-frame clones, not every one. The sample comprises about a million clones, about 75% of which are singletons, and about 1.5% rests with the top ten. The sequencing input was memory CD4+ T cells sorted from blood. As for subset: CD45RA-negative fraction. The receptors were sampled from a man between 18 and 29 years old in good health.

Here the CDR3 reads CASIPSRWQGQETQYF. The CDR3 bases are TGTGCCAGCATCCCCTCGAGATGGCAGGGCCAAGAGACCCAGTACTTC. This chain links TRBV5-5 with TRBJ2-5; the D gene is possibly TRBD1 (5 bases). Germline-derived CDR1 and CDR2 are SGHKS and YYEKEE (reference sequence). Trimming shortened V by 6 bases and J by 1 base, and 19 bases separated the two germline ends. The CDR3 consists of 16 residues.

In this sample, this clone turned up once. J is TRBJ1-2 and V is TRBV7-3, with 9 bases aligning to TRBD1. The V gene end was trimmed by 1 base and the J gene end by 4 bases; junction bases not matched to a gene: 7. The CDR3 loop spans 16 amino acids. The germline gives CDR1 SGHTA, CDR2 FQGTGA. The CDR3 here is CASSLNRTGVSYGYTF. The CDR3 bases are TGTGCCAGCAGCTTAAATCGGACAGGGGTCTCCTATGGCTACACCTTC. The full variable domain, rest sourced from reference TRBV7-3 and TRBJ1-2, is GAGVSQTPSNKVTEKGKYVELRCDPISGHTALYWYRQSLGQGPEFLIYFQGTGAADDSGLPNDRFFAVRPEGSVSTLKIQRTERGDSAVYLCASSLNRTGVSYGYTFGSGTRLTVV.

The rearrangement uses TRBV7-6 and TRBJ2-5; TRBD2 matches 8 bases. The end of the DNA is better explained by TRBJ2-7, so the J call may be wrong. The CDR3 is made up of 16 amino acids. Germline V gives CDR1 SGHVS, CDR2 FNYEAQ. As DNA, the CDR3 is TGTGCCAGCAGCTTAGGAAGTAGCGGGGCGTCCTACGAGCAGTACTTC. This encodes CASSLGSSGASYEQYF.

This chain connects TRBV12-5 to TRBJ2-2, with D unresolved. Germline CDR1 is LGHNT and CDR2 is FRNRAP. The V gene lost 0 bases and the J gene lost 1 base, with 15 bases spanning the gap. CDR3 length: 18 residues. The CDR3, as DNA: TGTGCTAGTGGTTTGGTACAGAGTAGTAAGGTGAACACCGGGGAGCTGTTTTTT. This sequence encodes CASGLVQSSKVNTGELFF.

This sequence joins TRBV6-1 and TRBJ2-2; 8 positions match TRBD2. Trimming took 7 bases from V and 6 from J; bases not matched to a gene: 10. This CDR3 comprises 15 residues. Germline CDR1 reads MNHNS; CDR2 reads SASEGT. The CDR3 DNA is TGTGCCAGCACCTTAGCGGGGACAAACGCCGGGGAGCTGTTTTTT. Protein sequence: CASTLAGTNAGELFF.

The chain joins TRBV29-1 to TRBJ2-1; TRBD1 is a possible D gene (5 bases). Germline CDR1 and CDR2: SQVTM and ANQGSEA. With 2 bases removed from V and 6 bases from J, the gap between germline ends came to 11 bases. The CDR3 contains 13 residues. CDR3 sequence (DNA): TGCAGCGTTGAATTGCGCCAGGGCAATGAGCAGTTCTTC. Protein product: CSVELRQGNEQFF.

The V gene is TRBV5-1, the J gene TRBJ2-1; 11 nucleotides align to TRBD2. Germline CDR1 reads SGHRS; CDR2 reads YFSETQ. The CDR3 spans 16 residues. V was clipped by 0 bases and J by 7 bases; unmatched bases: 6. In nucleotides, the CDR3 is TGCGCCAGCAGCTTGGGTTCGAGACTAGCGGGGAATGAGCAGTTCTTC. Protein product: CASSLGSRLAGNEQFF.